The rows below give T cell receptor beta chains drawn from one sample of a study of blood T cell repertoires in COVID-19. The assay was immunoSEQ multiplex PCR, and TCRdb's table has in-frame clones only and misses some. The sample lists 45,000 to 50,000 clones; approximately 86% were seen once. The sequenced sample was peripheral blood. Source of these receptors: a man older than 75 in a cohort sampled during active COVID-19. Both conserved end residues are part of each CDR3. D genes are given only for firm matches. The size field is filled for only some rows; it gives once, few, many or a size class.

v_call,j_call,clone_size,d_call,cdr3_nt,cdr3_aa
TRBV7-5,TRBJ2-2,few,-,TGTGCCAGAAGCTTCGGACAGGGGCCCTCGAACACCGGGGAGCTGTTTTTT,CARSFGQGPSNTGELFF
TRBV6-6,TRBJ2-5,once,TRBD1,TGTGCCAGCAGTTACCTGGGACAGGGGTTGGAGACCCAGTACTTC,CASSYLGQGLETQYF
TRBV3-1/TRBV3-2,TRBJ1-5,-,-,TGTGCCAGCAGCCAAGATAATGGAGGGCGCCAGCCCCAGCATTTT,CASSQDNGGRQPQHF
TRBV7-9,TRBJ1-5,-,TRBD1,TGTGCCAGCAGCCCGGGACAGTCAACAGGTCAGCCCCAGCATTTT,CASSPGQSTGQPQHF
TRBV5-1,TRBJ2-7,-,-,TGCGCCAGCAGCCAGACAGTGAGCTCCTACGAGCAGTACTTC,CASSQTVSSYEQYF
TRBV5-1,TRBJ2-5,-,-,TGCGCCAGCAGCCCCGAAGGGACTCTCGGGGGGACCCAGTACTTC,CASSPEGTLGGTQYF
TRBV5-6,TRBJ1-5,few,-,TGTGCCAGCAGCTTGGCAGGGTGGGGCAATCAGCCCCAGCATTTT,CASSLAGWGNQPQHF
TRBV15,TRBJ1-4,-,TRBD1,TGTGCCACCAGCCGTAAGGACAGGGAATATGAAAAACTGTTTTTT,CATSRKDREYEKLFF
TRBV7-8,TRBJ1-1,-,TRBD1,TGTGCCAGCAGCTCCGGACAGGGGATGAACACTGAAGCTTTCTTT,CASSSGQGMNTEAFF
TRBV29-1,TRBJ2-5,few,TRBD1,TGCAGCGGGTCGTCTGGGACAGGCCTGGAAGAGACCCAGTACTTC,CSGSSGTGLEETQYF
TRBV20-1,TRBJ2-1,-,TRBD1,TGCAGTGCTAGTGATCCACAGGGGTATGTCAATGAGCAGTTCTTC,CSASDPQGYVNEQFF
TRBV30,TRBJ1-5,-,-,TGTGCCTTTAAACAGGGAATTAGCGGCAATCAGCCCCAGCATTTT,CAFKQGISGNQPQHF
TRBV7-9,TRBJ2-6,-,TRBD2,TGTGCCAGCAGCGTCGGACTAGTCGGGGTAAACTCTGGGGCCAACGTCCTGACTTTC,CASSVGLVGVNSGANVLTF
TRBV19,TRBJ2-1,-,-,TGTGCCAGTATAGGACTCGCCTCCAGCTCCTACAATGAGCAGTTCTTC,CASIGLASSSYNEQFF
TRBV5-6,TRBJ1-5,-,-,TGTGCCAGCAGCTCCGCATCGAGAAATCAGCCCCAGCATTTT,CASSSASRNQPQHF
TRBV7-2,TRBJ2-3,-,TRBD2,TGTGCCAGCAGCCGCCTGGGACTAGCGGGGGTCACTAGCACAGATACGCAGTATTTT,CASSRLGLAGVTSTDTQYF
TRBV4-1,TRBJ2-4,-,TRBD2,TGCGCCAGCAGCCAGGCGACAGTGGGGACTAGCGGAGGACTAGCCAAAAACATTCAGTACTTC,CASSQATVGTSGGLAKNIQYF
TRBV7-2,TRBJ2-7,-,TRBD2,TGTGCCAGCAGTCGGACTAGCGGACGAACCTCCTACGAGCAGTACTTC,CASSRTSGRTSYEQYF
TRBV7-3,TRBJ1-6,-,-,TGTGCCAGCAGCTCAGCGGGTAATTCACCCCTCCACTTT,CASSSAGNSPLHF
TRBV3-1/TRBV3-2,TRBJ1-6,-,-,TGTGCCAGCAGCCCCCGACAGCGTCTCAATTCACCCCTCCACTTT,CASSPRQRLNSPLHF
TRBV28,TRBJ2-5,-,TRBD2,TGTGCCAGCAGGAGACAGAGAGCAGGGTTCTGGGGGGGAGAGACCCAGTACTTC,CASRRQRAGFWGGETQYF
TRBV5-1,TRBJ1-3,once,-,TGCGCCAGCAGCTTGGGAGGGTCTGGAAACACCATATATTTT,CASSLGGSGNTIYF
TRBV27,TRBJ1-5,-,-,TGTGCCAGCAGTTTAGAGAAGGGGAACCAGCCCCAGCATTTT,CASSLEKGNQPQHF
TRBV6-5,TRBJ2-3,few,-,TGTGCCAGCATTTCGGCGGAAGACTACACAGATACGCAGTATTTT,CASISAEDYTDTQYF
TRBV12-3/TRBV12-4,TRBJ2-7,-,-,TGTGCCAGCAGCAGAGACCAGGGCGGAGAGCAGTACTTC,CASSRDQGGEQYF
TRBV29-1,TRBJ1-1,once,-,TGCAGCGTTACACAGGGTCGGGGCACTGAAGCTTTCTTT,CSVTQGRGTEAFF
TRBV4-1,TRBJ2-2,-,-,TGCGCCAGCAGCCACCTGCCTCTCGCCGGGTCCACCGGGGAGCTGTTTTTT,CASSHLPLAGSTGELFF
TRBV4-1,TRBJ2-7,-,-,TGCGCCAGCAGCCAACCAGGGGCAGCTACCTACGAGCAGTACTTC,CASSQPGAATYEQYF
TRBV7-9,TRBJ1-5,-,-,TGTGCCAGCAGCTTAGGACTTGATAGCAATCAGCCCCAGCATTTT,CASSLGLDSNQPQHF
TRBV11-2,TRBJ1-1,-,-,TGTGCCAGCAGCCCCCCCATGACAGAATTAGACACTGAAGCTTTCTTT,CASSPPMTELDTEAFF
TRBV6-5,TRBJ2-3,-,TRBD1,TGTGCCAGCAAGAGACAGGGGCTCACAGATACGCAGTATTTT,CASKRQGLTDTQYF
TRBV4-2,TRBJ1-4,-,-,TGTGCCAGCAGCCAAGGAGGCGCAACTAATGAAAAACTGTTTTTT,CASSQGGATNEKLFF
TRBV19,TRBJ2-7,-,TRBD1,TGTGCCAGTAGTGACAGGGGTAGGGGGTACGAGCAGTACTTC,CASSDRGRGYEQYF
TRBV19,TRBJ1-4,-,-,TGTGCCAGTAGTTTGGAGGGGAAGAATGAAAAACTGTTTTTT,CASSLEGKNEKLFF
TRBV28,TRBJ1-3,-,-,TGTGCCAGCAGCGTACACAGGGTTAGTTCTGGAAACACCATATATTTT,CASSVHRVSSGNTIYF
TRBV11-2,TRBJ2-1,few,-,TGTGCCAGCAGCTTAGAAGGTAGTGCGAGGGCTGAGCAGTTCTTC,CASSLEGSARAEQFF
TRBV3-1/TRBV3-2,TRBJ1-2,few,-,TGTGCCAGCAGCCTCGCCGGGGGCGGGGGCAGTTATGGCTACACCTTC,CASSLAGGGGSYGYTF
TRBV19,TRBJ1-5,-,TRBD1,TGTGCCAGTAGCCCCCGGGACAGGGGTCGCAATCAGCCCCAGCATTTT,CASSPRDRGRNQPQHF
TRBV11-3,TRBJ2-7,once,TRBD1,TGTGCCAGCAGCCGAGGTGGGGGACAGGGCCATTACGAGCAGTACTTC,CASSRGGGQGHYEQYF
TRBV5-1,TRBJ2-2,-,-,TGCGCCAGCAGCTTGGAGGGGTCGAACACCGGGGAGCTGTTTTTT,CASSLEGSNTGELFF
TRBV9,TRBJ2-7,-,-,TGTGCCAGCAGCGTAACTCCAACAGGGTCCCCCGAGCAGTACTTC,CASSVTPTGSPEQYF
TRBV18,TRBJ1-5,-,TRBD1,TGTGCCAGCTCACGGGACAGAGATCAGCCCCAGCATTTT,CASSRDRDQPQHF
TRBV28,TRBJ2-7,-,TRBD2,TGTGCCAGCAGTTTCGATCTAGCGGGCCTCTCCTACGAGCAGTACTTC,CASSFDLAGLSYEQYF
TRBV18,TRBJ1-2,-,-,TGTGCCAGCTCCCCTGCTGGTAGGGGCGCATGGTATGGCTACACCTTC,CASSPAGRGAWYGYTF
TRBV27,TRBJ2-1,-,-,TGTGCCAGCAGTTTTGTCCGCGAGTACAATGAGCAGTTCTTC,CASSFVREYNEQFF
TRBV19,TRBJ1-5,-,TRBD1,TGTGCCACCCGACTGACAGGGACCAATCAGCCCCAGCATTTT,CATRLTGTNQPQHF
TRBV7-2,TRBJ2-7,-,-,TGTGCCAGCAGCTTCGGTCTCGGGATCTCCGAGCAGTACTTC,CASSFGLGISEQYF
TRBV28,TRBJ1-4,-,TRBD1,TGTGCCAGCAGTCCAGGGGGCACTAATGAAAAACTGTTTTTT,CASSPGGTNEKLFF
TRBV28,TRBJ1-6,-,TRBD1,TGTGCCAGCAGTTTCCCTACCGCCAGGACAGGGGGTAATTCACCCCTCCACTTT,CASSFPTARTGGNSPLHF
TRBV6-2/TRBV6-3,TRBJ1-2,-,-,TGTGCCAGCAGTTGGTCCGGGATACAGATAGGTGGCTACACCTTC,CASSWSGIQIGGYTF
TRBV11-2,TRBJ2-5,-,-,TGTGCCAGCAGCTTAGGGACGGGACAAATAGAGACCCAGTACTTC,CASSLGTGQIETQYF
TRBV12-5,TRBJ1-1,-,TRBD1,TGTGCTAGTGGTTTGGCAACAGGGGGGGGGACTGAAGCTTTCTTT,CASGLATGGGTEAFF